Given below is one T cell receptor beta chain in context. A single count supports this clone. This clone's antigen is unknown. Per-nucleotide qualities are absent, and no much larger clonotype sits a single base away. The cohort consisted of 666 healthy bone marrow donors. At the time of sampling, all cohort members were nominally healthy, though unrecorded immune exposures were likely present. The donor was CMV seropositive and belonged to the group of more than 250 seropositive cohort members. Every donor gave a peripheral blood sample, and the peripheral blood mononuclear cells from that sample were used for TCR beta sequencing. The Qiagen DNeasy Blood Extraction Kit was used to extract genomic DNA from the blood cell samples. The data belong to a study of cytomegalovirus exposure and HLA in healthy donors (TCRdb year 2017). General notes on the study: In an earlier analysis of around 540 of the donors, 276 Gb of sequence data and some 120 million unique TCR beta sequences from approximately 180 million T cells were reported. HLA typing covered class I and class II loci at four-digit resolution. A later analysis re-examined previously published TCR beta repertoires from about 670 donors and added high-resolution HLA genotyping to investigate patterns of TCR occurrence. About 310 gigabases of sequencing data and tens of millions of unique TCR sequences were included in an early release covering about 600 HLA-typed donors. In the later analysis, no new phenotypic data were used to find candidate immune exposures; instead, reliance was placed on TCR beta sequences and their occurrence across donors. Genome-wide SNP genotypes for about three fifths of the roughly 670 donors were used in a later genetic analysis, which treated that subset as a discovery cohort. The study profiled the T cell repertoires of 500 to 800 subjects by immunosequencing and related them to cytomegalovirus serostatus. Typing coverage varied by locus: about 629-630 donors for A, B, C, DRB1 and DQB1; under 550 for DQA1; approximately 610 for DPA1; under 490 for DPB1. Donor age, sex, ethnicity and CMV serostatus were compiled together with the repertoire data. Besides the first cohort of around 700 subjects, a separate validation cohort made up of 95 to 150 different subjects was used. About five DR-DQ haplotypes were treated as single units for association and clustering because of strong linkage in the cohort. The study combined high-throughput TCR immunosequencing, statistical association of individual TCRs with disease status, and machine learning to predict cytomegalovirus infection status. Of the roughly 410 genotyped donors, more than 75% were placed in the genetic ancestry cluster associated with self-reported Caucasian donors. To decide whether each TCR beta V gene segment behaved as functional or pseudogenic, an earlier analysis of some 600 of the donors relied on high-throughput TCR beta sequencing. All discovery cohort repertoires had been generated using a single sequencing platform. The aim of the study was to test whether cataloging public T cell receptors could identify signatures of past pathogen exposure. Across 398 genotyped donors of the cohort, an average of roughly 230,000 unique TCR beta nucleotide sequences per donor were sequenced, and around 20% of those sequences were non-productive. Points the paper makes about the study in general: While some public TCRs were present in many individuals, most TCR sequences turned up only very rarely across donors. In the study, some 160 TCR beta chains were listed as associated with cytomegalovirus. Because counts were too low, around 18 rarely observed V segments, including chromosome 9 orphons, were left out of the earlier analysis of several hundred of the donors. An association between a missense DCLRE1C variant and V-gene and J-gene trimming of TCR beta chains was found in a later genetic analysis and replicated in an independent cohort. In a later analysis, the rate of TCR association differed among HLA loci, with DRB1 alleles having the most associated TCRs and HLA-C alleles having the fewest. The 87-base-pair reads could not distinguish some IMGT-functional V segments, including TRBV6-2 and TRBV6-3, so those segments were excluded. Correlated functional status among segregating V segments might be attributable to linkage disequilibrium, but an unknown experimental factor could not be ruled out. Because some donors lacked HLA typing at each locus, the association tests relied only on the typed subset. The only immune exposure information available for the cohort was CMV serostatus. A further reported finding was that TCR beta sequences accurately predicted the HLA-A and HLA-B alleles for most subjects in the first cohort. Roughly uniform sequencing depth across donors was assumed in presence/absence analyses, although this assumption may not hold. A later analysis reported that several top co-occurrence clusters appeared linked to parvovirus B19, influenza, CMV and Epstein-Barr virus. This cohort had only TCR beta chains sequenced, and the lack of alpha or paired-chain data limited which features could be detected. At a false discovery rate of 0.05, a later analysis linked roughly 17,000 TCR beta sequences to specific HLA alleles. In a later analysis, HLA-associated TCR beta chains were found to be more clonally expanded and to have lower generation probabilities than equally common non-associated chains. Assigning TCR associations to individual alleles was difficult when HLA alleles, especially DR and DQ, strongly co-occurred. Cytomegalovirus status was reported to be diagnosed by the classifier with high specificity and sensitivity in both the original and validation cohorts. The sequencing pipeline was judged likely to have produced a cluster of highly shared sequence variants as a technical artifact. In an earlier analysis of more than 450 of the donors, most TCR beta V segments were observed in productive rearrangements about 87% or about 30% of the time, broadly matching IMGT annotations. Three of the identified cytomegalovirus-associated TCR beta chains were confirmed in vitro to be specific for cytomegalovirus antigens. In a later analysis, most CMV-associated TCR beta chains were found to appear HLA-restricted, with HLA associations seemingly driven largely by CMV exposure. The authors suggested that the approach could potentially be generalized to other disease states and immunological phenotypes. In a later genetic analysis, fewer N-insertions in productive TCRs were reported among donors in an Asian-associated ancestry cluster than the roughly 700-donor mean.

Receptor amplification or capture employed the immunoSEQ multiplex PCR assay. A mixture of 60 forward primers for TCR Vbeta segments and 13 reverse primers for TCR Jbeta segments was used in the multiplex PCR. A multiplex PCR assay on genomic DNA amplified the CDR3 region of rearranged TCR beta genes. The Illumina HiSeq System was used to sequence the amplified TCR beta libraries as 87-base-pair reads. The original pipeline was this. In a later analysis, tens of millions of unique TCR beta chains were counted across the roughly 670 repertoires, and around 10 million of these chains were shared by at least two donors. Raw reads were error-corrected and collapsed into unique sequences by a nearest-neighbor algorithm in which closely related sequences were merged to remove PCR and sequencing errors. CDR3 sequences were aligned to IMGT reference sequences to assign V, D and J gene segments. For a sequence to be retained, at least a six-nucleotide match to both a V gene segment and a J gene segment was required. A rearrangement was called productive if the CDR3 had no stop codons and remained in frame with V and J, and every other rearrangement was called non-productive. CDR3 was defined according to IMGT convention as the region running from the second conserved V-encoded cysteine to the conserved J-encoded phenylalanine. Sequences without an unambiguous match to a single V gene segment were excluded from the earlier analysis of approximately 600 of the donors. In an earlier analysis of approximately 590 of the donors, a V segment was called functional when productive rearrangements were above 56.7%, and segregating when the standard deviation between donors exceeded 5%. A statistical classification framework was developed to diagnose cytomegalovirus status using the catalog of TCR beta chain sequences. In a later analysis, V and J genes were assigned by comparing TCR nucleotide sequences against IMGT/GENE-DB human TR gene sequences. A later analysis assigned CDR3 sequences and most-parsimonious VDJ recombination scenarios with the TCRdist pipeline. In a later analysis, each TCR beta chain was defined by its CDR3 amino acid sequence together with its V-gene family, and reads lacking a unique V-gene family were excluded. In a later analysis, around 650 highly shared, low-generation-probability nucleotide sequences were removed to address suspected cross-contamination and a sequencing artifact. A later analysis calculated a clonal expansion index for each public chain from normalized within-repertoire ranks of inferred template counts. In a later analysis, generation probabilities were computed with a VDJ recombination model fitted to out-of-frame rearrangements, and the resulting probabilities were checked against IGoR. In a later analysis, TCR-TCR, TCR-HLA and TCR-CMV co-occurrence was scored with hypergeometric tests, and a repertoire-size bias correction was applied to TCR pairs. To estimate false discovery rates, a later analysis permuted the HLA or CMV assignments 20 times. In a later analysis, co-occurring TCRs were grouped using DBSCAN, and TCRdist sequence similarity was added for clustering within HLA-allele-positive subsets. Co-occurrence clustering excluded repertoires with fewer than 30,000 or more than 120,000 public chains, plus five with anomalous nucleotide sharing. TCRdb stores this immuneACCESS table with in-frame sequences only. Part of the clones is absent; in the studies checked, under half of the shortfall reflects unresolved V genes, and no reason is known for the rest. The V and J calls and clone size come from that table; D and trimming were worked out from the DNA. The sample table holds 100,000 to 150,000 clones, of which more than 65% were seen once. The ten largest account for 4% of the sample.

The germline V gene encodes CDR1 MNHEY and CDR2 SVGAGI. For this chain, trimming is 6 bases at the V end and 2 bases at the J end, and the number of junction bases without a gene match is 5. The CDR3 contains 15 residues, cysteine and phenylalanine counted. Solely the CDR3 DNA is kept, with 45 bases framed from the first base. This receptor was identified in a young man in good health and CMV-seropositive. The chain was built from TRBV6-5 and TRBJ2-1; 9 middle bases align to TRBD2. Material for sequencing was PBMCs. The CDR3 in this case is CASSSIAGAYNEQFF. The DNA is as follows: TGTGCCAGCAGCTCCATAGCGGGGGCCTACAATGAGCAGTTCTTC.